Given below is one TCR beta chain in context. As for time point: patch test 2, 6 weeks after DPC sensitization. This sample's treatment: therapeutic diphenylcyclopropenone sensitization with weekly scalp DPC. The library attached unique molecular identifiers to individual cDNA molecules. TCRdb ran MiXCR on the RACE reads and lists one entry per CDR3 protein. Of around 100,000 distinct CDR3 sequences in the sample, roughly 11% were seen once. V lost 3 bases to trimming and J lost 7 bases, with 10 bases between them. This CDR3 spans 12 amino acids. Germline CDR1 reads SQVTM; CDR2 reads ANQGSEA. This sample stems from a study of human T cells and chemical hapten exposure.

The gene calls are TRBV29-1 and TRBJ1-5; D unresolved. The source material was whole blood, sampled in connection with sensitization to the hapten diphenylcyclopropenone (DPC). The clonotype was recovered from a woman aged 40 to 55 with alopecia areata. Some clones in this sample may be carry-over from other donors' samples. CDR3 sequence reads: CSVDSGDQPQHF. In DNA, the CDR3 is TGCAGCGTTGACAGCGGTGACCAGCCCCAGCATTTT.